The T cell receptor (beta chain) under discussion was sequenced for a study of regulatory T cells in long-lasting Graves disease. Construction of TCR beta libraries relied on iRepertoire HTBI primers and on Arm-PCR targeting CDR3 regions. TCRdb re-called the multiplex PCR reads through MiXCR, storing one row per CDR3 protein. The sample holds approximately 690,000 distinct CDR3 sequences, around 32% seen once. Time point: persistent/refractory GD, antithyroid drugs over 5 years with positive TRAb. From RNA extracted from PBMCs, the TCR library was made. An endocrinology department located in Xi'an, China, was where the patients came from. The germline CDR1 and CDR2 sequences are GTSNPN and SVGIG (reference sequence). Trimming removed 4 bases at V and 3 bases at J, with 12 bases between. The CDR3 consists of 13 residues.

The rearrangement joins TRBV30 to TRBJ1-2; tentatively, D is TRBD1 (5 bases). The specimen was peripheral blood mononuclear cells (PBMCs), collected when the disease was refractory, from a patient treated with antithyroid drugs. The receptor comes from a female donor with Graves disease. CDR3 DNA: TGTGCCTGGAACCCGGGGGAGGACTATGGCTACACCTTC. As protein: CAWNPGEDYGYTF.